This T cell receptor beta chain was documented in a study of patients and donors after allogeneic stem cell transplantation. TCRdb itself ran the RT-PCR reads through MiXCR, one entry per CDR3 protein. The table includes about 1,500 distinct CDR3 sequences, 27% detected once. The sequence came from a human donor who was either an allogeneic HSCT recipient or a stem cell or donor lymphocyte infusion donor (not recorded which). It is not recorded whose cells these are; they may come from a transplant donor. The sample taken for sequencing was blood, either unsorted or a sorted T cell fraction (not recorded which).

The CDR3: CASRGPQETQYF. CDR3 nucleotides: TGTGCCAGCAGGGGACCACAAGAGACCCAGTACTTC. The V call is TRBV11-3, the J call TRBJ2-5; either TRBD1 or TRBD2 may fit D (5 bases each). V dropped 6 bases and J dropped 2 bases, with 7 bases sitting between them. The CDR3 consists of 12 residues. Germline V CDR1 and CDR2: SGHNT, YENEEA. The whole variable domain, filled in from reference TRBV11-3 and TRBJ2-5, reads EAGVVQSPRYKIIEKKQPVAFWCNPISGHNTLYWYLQNLGQGPELLIRYENEEAVDDSQLPKDRFSAERLKGVDSTLKIQPAELGDSAVYLCASRGPQETQYFGPGTRLLVL.